The present TCR beta chain was sequenced within a study of cytomegalovirus exposure and HLA in healthy donors. The PCR made use of 60 Vbeta and 13 Jbeta primers. Profiling relied on immunoSEQ multiplex PCR, and the TCRdb table lists in-frame clones only, not all of them. This sample has 200,000 to 250,000 clones; about 83% occur once, and the top ten carry over 1%. General observations from the study: Several of the most significant clusters appeared, in a later analysis, to be linked to common viral pathogens.

Deletions cut 3 bases from V and 4 bases from J, with 12 bases between. The CDR3 loop spans 14 amino acids. Germline V CDR1 and CDR2: LNHDA, SQIVND (reference sequence). As concerns this clone: What it recognizes is unknown.

The gene calls are TRBV19 and TRBJ1-1; D may be TRBD1 (5 bases). The TCR originated in a human donor in good health. Sequencing was carried out using PBMCs. The CDR3 region is CASSIQGMGTEAFF. CDR3 sequence (DNA): TGTGCCAGTAGTATCCAGGGTATGGGCACTGAAGCTTTCTTT.